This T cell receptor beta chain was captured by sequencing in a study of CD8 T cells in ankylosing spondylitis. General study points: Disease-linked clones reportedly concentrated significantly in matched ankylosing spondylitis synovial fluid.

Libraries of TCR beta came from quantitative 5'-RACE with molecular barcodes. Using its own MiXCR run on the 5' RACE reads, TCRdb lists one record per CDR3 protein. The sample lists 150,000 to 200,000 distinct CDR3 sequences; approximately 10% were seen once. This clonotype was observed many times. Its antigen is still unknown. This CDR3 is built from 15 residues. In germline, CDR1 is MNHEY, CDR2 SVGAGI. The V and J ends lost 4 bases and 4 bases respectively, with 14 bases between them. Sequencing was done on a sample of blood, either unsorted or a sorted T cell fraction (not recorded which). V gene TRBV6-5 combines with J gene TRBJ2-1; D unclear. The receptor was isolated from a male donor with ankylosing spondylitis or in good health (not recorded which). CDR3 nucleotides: TGTGCCAGCAGTTTGGACCCAATCGGGTACAATGAGCAGTTCTTC. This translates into CASSLDPIGYNEQFF.